Given below is one T cell receptor (beta chain) in context. Its antigen target is currently unknown. Base qualities are missing; no much larger clone stands one base away. Other DNA sequences of this sample code for an identical CDR3. This sample stems from a study of blood T cell repertoires in COVID-19 (dated by TCRdb to about 2020). Some background on the complete study: Samples covering the acute and convalescent phases of COVID-19 were provided by collaborators in the United States, Italy and Spain. The prospective study material was composed of cDNA or gDNA derived from T cells, B-cell-depleted T cells, or PBMCs. The dataset comprised deeply sampled blood TCRbeta repertoires from subjects exposed to, actively infected with, or recovered from COVID-19. The repertoires were released in a freely available public database intended as a resource for research on the immune response to SARS-CoV-2. The samples were drawn from the first 160 participants of the ongoing ImmuneRACE study and from 1,254 subjects provided by 6 global collaborators. Sample metadata almost always included a de-identified subject ID, COVID-19 status, age in years and sex. Where HLA class I and class II types were available, the types were taken from metadata supplied by the sample provider, not from assay-based typing.

The collaborating institutions used their own protocols to collect whole blood in K2EDTA tubes. For TCRbeta analysis, collaborator samples were shipped as frozen whole blood, as isolated PBMCs, or as DNA extracted from either sample type. Here V drops 2 bases and J drops 1 base, and the junction holds 8 bases not matched to any gene. The CDR3 runs 17 residues from the cysteine to the phenylalanine. Here the CDR3 DNA is all that survives: 51 bases in frame from base 1. The germline V gene (reference sequence) gives CDR1 as SGHNT and CDR2 as YYREEE. Broader findings and caveats from the paper: Clinical and demographic metadata were provided uncurated, with the amount varying by source and participant.

TCRbeta CDR3 regions were amplified from genomic DNA using the immunoSEQ Assay, a bias-controlled multiplex PCR. In the source study's methods: Within the assay, amplification of reference gene primers was used to estimate how many nucleated cells each sample contained. Sequence reads were collapsed and filtered to measure the absolute abundance of every unique TCRbeta CDR3 rearrangement. For each sample, productive Simpson clonality was calculated as the square root of Simpson's diversity index over productive rearrangements. This is the immuneACCESS table as TCRdb keeps it, with only in-frame sequences that have V and J called. A part of the clones is gone; compared with another copy, unresolved V genes explain less than half, and the rest is unexplained. V, J and clone size derive from that table, while D and trimming were established from the DNA sequence. Across this sample there are about 400,000 clones, with about 89% seen only once. The ten biggest clones cover approximately 4.3% of the sample.

The material sequenced was peripheral blood. This sequence was found in a woman in her 30s with acute or convalescent COVID-19. The chain couples TRBV5-4 to TRBJ2-3, and TRBD2 aligns with 9 junction nucleotides. The DNA is TGTGCCAGCAGCTTAAGGCTTGCGGGGGGGGGCACAGATACGCAGTATTTT. It is translated as CASSLRLAGGGTDTQYF.